Below, one T cell receptor (beta chain) is given with its context. This entry belongs to a study of blood T cell repertoires in COVID-19. Study-level information: Researchers got acute and convalescent COVID-19 samples from the United States, Italy and Spain. T cells, B-cell-depleted T cells, or PBMCs supplied cDNA or gDNA.

The CDR3 totals 15 residues. V shed 1 base and J shed 5 bases, with 14 bases lying between them. The germline gives CDR1 KGHSH, CDR2 LQKENI. In the original processing: Counts of nucleated cells, estimated from reference gene primer amplification, were obtained. The data were produced by immunoSEQ multiplex PCR, yet TCRdb's version contains in-frame clones alone and is incomplete. Clone size and V and J calls were adopted from that table, with D and trimming inferred from the DNA. Of a few hundred thousand clones listed, more than 75% were seen once; the top ten hold roughly 13%. This sequence joins TRBV18 and TRBJ1-1; D gene ambiguous. The sequence was collected from a human donor in a cohort sampled during active COVID-19. The sequenced sample consisted of peripheral blood. The CDR3 loop is CASSPREPPVTEAFF. Written as DNA, the CDR3 is TGTGCCAGCTCACCACGGGAGCCCCCGGTGACTGAAGCTTTCTTT.